This T cell receptor beta chain was retrieved from a study of T cell responses to AZD1222 COVID-19 vaccine. Points from the study as a whole: Across spike, vaccine-associated CD4 TCRs were found, dominant at 160-218 and 743-854. There were repertoire samples only from the period after the peak T cell response.

Concerning this clone: Its antigen is undetermined.

Sequencing was performed with immunoSEQ multiplex PCR; in TCRdb, only in-frame clones are kept and a portion is missing. The top ten hold around 16% of the sample, which has tens of thousands of clones, 80% to 90% seen once. The sequence was collected from an adult in good health. Sample: peripheral blood, taken on day 0 of AZD1222 vaccination.

CDR3 DNA sequence: TGTGCCAGCAGTTTAAGGTTCCATTGGGGACTAGCGGGGCCACTCAATGAGCAGTTCTTC. Translating gives CASSLRFHWGLAGPLNEQFF. The chain employs TRBV28 and TRBJ2-1; 13 bases match TRBD2. V gave up 2 bases and J gave up 6 bases; unmatched junction bases: 16. The CDR3 is made up of 20 amino acids. Germline values: CDR1 MDHEN, CDR2 SYDVKM.